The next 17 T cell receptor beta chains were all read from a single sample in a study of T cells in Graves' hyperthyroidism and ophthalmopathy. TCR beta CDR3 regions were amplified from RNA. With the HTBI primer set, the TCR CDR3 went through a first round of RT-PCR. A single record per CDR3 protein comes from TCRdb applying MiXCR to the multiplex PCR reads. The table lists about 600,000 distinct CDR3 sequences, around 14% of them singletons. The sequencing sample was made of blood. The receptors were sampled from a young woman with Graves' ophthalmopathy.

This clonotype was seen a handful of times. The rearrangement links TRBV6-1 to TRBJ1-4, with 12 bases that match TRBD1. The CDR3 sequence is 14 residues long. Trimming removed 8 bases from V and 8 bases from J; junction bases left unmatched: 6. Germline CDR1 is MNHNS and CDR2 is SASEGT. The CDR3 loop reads CASHPGTGGEKLFF. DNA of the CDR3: TGTGCCAGCCACCCCGGGACAGGGGGCGAAAAACTGTTTTTT.

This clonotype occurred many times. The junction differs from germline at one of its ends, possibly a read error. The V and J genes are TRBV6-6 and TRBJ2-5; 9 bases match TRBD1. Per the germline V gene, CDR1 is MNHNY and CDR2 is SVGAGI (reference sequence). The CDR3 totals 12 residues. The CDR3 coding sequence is TGTGCCAGCAGCTACTCCCCGGGACAGGGATACTTC. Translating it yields CASSYSPGQGYF.

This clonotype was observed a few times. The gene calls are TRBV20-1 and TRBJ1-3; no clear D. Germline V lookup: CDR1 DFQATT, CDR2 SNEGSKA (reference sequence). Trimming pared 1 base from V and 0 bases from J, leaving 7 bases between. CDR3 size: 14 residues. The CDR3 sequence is CSARGENSGNTIYF. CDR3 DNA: TGCAGTGCTAGAGGGGAGAACTCTGGAAACACCATATATTTT.

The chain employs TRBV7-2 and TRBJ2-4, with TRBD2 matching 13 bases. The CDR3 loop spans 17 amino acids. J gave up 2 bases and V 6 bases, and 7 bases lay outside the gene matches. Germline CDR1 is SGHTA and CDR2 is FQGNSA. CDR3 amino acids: CASSLPGLAGTKNIQYF. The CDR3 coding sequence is TGTGCCAGCAGTTTGCCGGGACTAGCGGGAACCAAAAACATTCAGTACTTC.

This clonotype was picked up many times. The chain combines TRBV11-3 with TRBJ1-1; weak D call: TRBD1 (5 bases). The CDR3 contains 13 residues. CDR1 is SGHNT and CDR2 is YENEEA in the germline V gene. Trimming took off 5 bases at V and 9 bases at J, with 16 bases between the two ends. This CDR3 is CASSPARTTKAFF. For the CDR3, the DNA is TGTGCCAGCAGCCCAGCCCGGACAACTAAAGCTTTCTTT.

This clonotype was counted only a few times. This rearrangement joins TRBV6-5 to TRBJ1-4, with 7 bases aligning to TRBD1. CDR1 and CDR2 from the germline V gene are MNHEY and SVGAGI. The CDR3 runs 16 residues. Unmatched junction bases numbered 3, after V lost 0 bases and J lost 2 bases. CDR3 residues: CASSYSLTGTNEKLFF. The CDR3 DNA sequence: TGTGCCAGCAGTTACTCGTTGACAGGGACTAATGAAAAACTGTTTTTT.

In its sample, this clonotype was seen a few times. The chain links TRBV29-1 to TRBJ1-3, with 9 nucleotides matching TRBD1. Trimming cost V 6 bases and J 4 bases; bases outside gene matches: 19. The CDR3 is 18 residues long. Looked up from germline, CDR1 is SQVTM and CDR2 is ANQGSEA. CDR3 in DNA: TGCAGCGTCGTCTTACCGGGACAGGGAACAGAATCGGGAAACACCATATATTTT. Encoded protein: CSVVLPGQGTESGNTIYF.

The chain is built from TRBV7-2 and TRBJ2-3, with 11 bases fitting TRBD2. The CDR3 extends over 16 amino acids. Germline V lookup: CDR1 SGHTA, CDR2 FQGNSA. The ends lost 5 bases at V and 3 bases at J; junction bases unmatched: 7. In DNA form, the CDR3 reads TGTGCCAGCAGCCAAGATTCTAGCGGGAGGACAGATACGCAGTATTTT. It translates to CASSQDSSGRTDTQYF.

The DNA of the CDR3 is TGTGCCAGCAGCTATGCCGGGACGACCCTCTACGAGCAGTACTTC. Residues: CASSYAGTTLYEQYF. The chain has TRBV7-9 and TRBJ2-7; either TRBD1 or TRBD2 may supply D (5 bases each). CDR1 is SEHNR, CDR2 FQNEAQ, per germline (reference sequence). V lost 4 bases to trimming and J lost 3 bases, with 16 bases between them. This CDR3 is built from 15 residues.

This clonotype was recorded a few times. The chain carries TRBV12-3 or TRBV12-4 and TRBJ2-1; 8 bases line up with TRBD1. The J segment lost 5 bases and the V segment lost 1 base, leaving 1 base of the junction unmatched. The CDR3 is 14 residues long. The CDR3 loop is CASSLGTGNNEQFF. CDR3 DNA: TGTGCCAGCAGTTTAGGGACAGGGAACAATGAGCAGTTCTTC.

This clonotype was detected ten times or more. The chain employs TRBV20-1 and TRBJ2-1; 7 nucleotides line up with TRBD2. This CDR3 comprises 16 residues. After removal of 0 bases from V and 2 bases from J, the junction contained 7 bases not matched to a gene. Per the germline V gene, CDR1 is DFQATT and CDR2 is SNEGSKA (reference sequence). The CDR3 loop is CSARDLGRLTYNEQFF. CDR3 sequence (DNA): TGCAGTGCTAGAGACCTCGGGAGGTTAACCTACAATGAGCAGTTCTTC.

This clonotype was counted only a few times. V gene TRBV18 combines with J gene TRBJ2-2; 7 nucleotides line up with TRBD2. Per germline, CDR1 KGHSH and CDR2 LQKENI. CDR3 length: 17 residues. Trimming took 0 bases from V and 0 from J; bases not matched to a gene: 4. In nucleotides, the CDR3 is TGTGCCAGCTCACCACCGAACAGCGGGGCGAACACCGGGGAGCTGTTTTTT. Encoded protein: CASSPPNSGANTGELFF.

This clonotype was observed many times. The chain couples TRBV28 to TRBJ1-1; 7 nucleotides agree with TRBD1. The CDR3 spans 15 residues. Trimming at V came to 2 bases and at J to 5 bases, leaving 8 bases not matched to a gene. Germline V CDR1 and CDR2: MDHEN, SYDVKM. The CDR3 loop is CASSLPRQGGTEAFF. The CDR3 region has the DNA TGTGCCAGCAGTTTACCCCGACAGGGAGGGACTGAAGCTTTCTTT. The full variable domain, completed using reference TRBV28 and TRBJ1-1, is DVKVTQSSRYLVKRTGEKVFLECVQDMDHENMFWYRQDPGLGLRLIYFSYDVKMKEKGDIPEGYSVSREKKERFSLILESASTNQTSMYLCASSLPRQGGTEAFFGQGTRLTVV.

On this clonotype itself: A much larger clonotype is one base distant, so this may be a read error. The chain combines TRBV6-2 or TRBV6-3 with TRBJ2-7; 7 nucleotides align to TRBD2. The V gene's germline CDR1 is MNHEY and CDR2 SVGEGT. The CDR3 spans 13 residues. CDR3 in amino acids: CASSGRLAYGQYF. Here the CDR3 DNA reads TGTGCCAGCAGTGGGAGACTAGCCTACGGGCAGTACTTC.

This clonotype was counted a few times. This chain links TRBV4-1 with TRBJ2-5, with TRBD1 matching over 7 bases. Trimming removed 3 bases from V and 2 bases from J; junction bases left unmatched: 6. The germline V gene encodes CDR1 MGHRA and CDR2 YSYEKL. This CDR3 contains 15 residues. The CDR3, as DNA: TGCGCCAGCAGCCACCCCGAGGGGGCACAAGAGACCCAGTACTTC. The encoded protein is CASSHPEGAQETQYF.

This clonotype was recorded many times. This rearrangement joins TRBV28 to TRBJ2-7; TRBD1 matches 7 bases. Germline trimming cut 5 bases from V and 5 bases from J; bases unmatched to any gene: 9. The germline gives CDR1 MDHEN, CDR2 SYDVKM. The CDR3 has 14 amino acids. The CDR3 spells CASSNPGQQDEQYF. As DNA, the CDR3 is TGTGCCAGCAGTAATCCGGGACAGCAAGACGAGCAGTACTTC.

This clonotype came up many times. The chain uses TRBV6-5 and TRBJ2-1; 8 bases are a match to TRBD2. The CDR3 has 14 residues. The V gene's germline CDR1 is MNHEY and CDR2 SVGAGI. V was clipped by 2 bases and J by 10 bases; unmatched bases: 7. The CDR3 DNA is TGTGCCAGCAGTTACAGGCTAGCGGGCTCCGAGCAGTTCTTC. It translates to CASSYRLAGSEQFF.